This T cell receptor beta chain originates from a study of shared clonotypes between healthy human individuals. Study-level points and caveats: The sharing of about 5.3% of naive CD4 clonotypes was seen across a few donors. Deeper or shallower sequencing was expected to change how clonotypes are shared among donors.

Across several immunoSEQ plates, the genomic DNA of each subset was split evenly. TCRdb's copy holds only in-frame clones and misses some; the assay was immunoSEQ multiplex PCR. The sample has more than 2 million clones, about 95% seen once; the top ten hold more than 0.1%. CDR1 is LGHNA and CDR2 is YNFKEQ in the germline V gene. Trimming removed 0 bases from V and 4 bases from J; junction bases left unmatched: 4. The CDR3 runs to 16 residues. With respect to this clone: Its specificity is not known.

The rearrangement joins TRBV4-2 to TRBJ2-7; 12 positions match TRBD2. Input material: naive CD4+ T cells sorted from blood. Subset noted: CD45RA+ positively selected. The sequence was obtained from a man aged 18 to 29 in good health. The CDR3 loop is CASSQELAGGIYEQYF. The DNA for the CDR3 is TGTGCCAGCAGCCAAGAACTAGCGGGGGGCATTTACGAGCAGTACTTC.